This entry concerns a single T cell receptor beta chain. Its antigen remains unidentified. The data were taken from a study of cytomegalovirus exposure and HLA in healthy donors. Whole-study findings and limits: Most subjects' HLA-A and HLA-B alleles were reportedly predicted from TCR beta sequences. Most TCR sequences were seen very rarely across donors, but some public TCRs occurred in many.

PCR involved 60 Vbeta and 13 Jbeta primers. Repertoires were generated with immunoSEQ multiplex PCR, while TCRdb's copy carries only in-frame clones and drops some. Here the sample spans 130,000 or so clones, around 8.5% being singletons. Healthy bone marrow donors made up the donors. V was cut by 1 base and J by 6 bases, with 11 bases left in between. CDR1 MGHDK and CDR2 SYGVNS come from the germline V gene. There are 14 residues in the CDR3. This clonotype originated in a man aged 40-49 years in good health and CMV-seronegative. What was sequenced was PBMCs. The rearrangement links TRBV25-1 to TRBJ2-3; possibly TRBD1 for D (6 bases). Here the CDR3 DNA reads TGTGCCAGCAGTGAATTTCGGACAGTTGATACGCAGTATTTT. Translation: CASSEFRTVDTQYF.